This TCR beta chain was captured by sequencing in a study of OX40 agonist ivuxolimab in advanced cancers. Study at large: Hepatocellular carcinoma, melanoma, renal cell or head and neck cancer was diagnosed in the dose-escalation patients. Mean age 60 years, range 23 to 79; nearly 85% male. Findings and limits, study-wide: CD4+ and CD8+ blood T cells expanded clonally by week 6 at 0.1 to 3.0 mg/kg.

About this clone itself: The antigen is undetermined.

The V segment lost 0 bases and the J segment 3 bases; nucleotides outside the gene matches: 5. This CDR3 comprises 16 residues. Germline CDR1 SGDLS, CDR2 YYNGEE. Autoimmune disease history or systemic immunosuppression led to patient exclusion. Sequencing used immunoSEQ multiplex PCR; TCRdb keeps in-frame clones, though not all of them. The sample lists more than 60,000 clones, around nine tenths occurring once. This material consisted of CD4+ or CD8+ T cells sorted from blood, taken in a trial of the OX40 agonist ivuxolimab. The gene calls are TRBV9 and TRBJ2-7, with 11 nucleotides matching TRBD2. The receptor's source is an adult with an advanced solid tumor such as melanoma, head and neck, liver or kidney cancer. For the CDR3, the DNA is TGTGCCAGCAGCGTAGGGGGGACTAGCGGACACTACGAGCAGTACTTC. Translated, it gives CASSVGGTSGHYEQYF.